This TCR beta chain was sequenced during a study of T cells after yellow fever vaccination. From the 5' RACE reads, TCRdb called clonotypes with MiXCR, one entry per CDR3 protein. Of about 360,000 distinct CDR3 sequences in the sample, roughly 6.1% were seen once. Ten or more counts support this clonotype. The germline gives CDR1 DFQATT, CDR2 SNEGSKA (reference sequence). Trimming removed 1 base from V and 3 bases from J; junction bases left unmatched: 6. The CDR3 runs 14 residues. This specimen was PBMCs, taken 5 days after the yellow fever booster vaccination. This chain links TRBV20-1 with TRBJ2-7; TRBD1 matches at 7 bases. This TCR came from a man between 25 and 39 years old who received the YFV17D yellow fever vaccine. The CDR3, as DNA: TGCAGTGCTAGAGCGACAGGGTGGGGCTACGAGCAGTACTTC. This translates into CSARATGWGYEQYF.